These 20 T cell receptor beta chains were all obtained from the same sample, sequenced in a study of shared clonotypes between healthy human individuals (dated by TCRdb to 2019 to 2021). Preparation of the library involved the immunoSEQ multiplex PCR assay. In TCRdb, the immuneACCESS table is reduced to in-frame sequences with V and J assigned. These tables do not hold every clone; where another copy was compared, an unresolved V gene accounts for under half, and the others remain unexplained. The sample yields roughly 2,300,000 clones; approximately 90% were counted once. The ten most abundant clones make up 0.37% of the sample. Sequenced material: naive CD4+ T cells from PBMCs. Read against the paper, the sample's cell subset or site label means: CD45RA+ positively selected. The receptors stem from a man in his late teens or twenties in good health. Some clones in this sample may be carry-over from other donors' samples.

The rearrangement links TRBV27 to TRBJ2-1; D is uncertain. The CDR3 has 17 amino acids. From germline, CDR1 is MNHEY and CDR2 SMNVEV (reference sequence). V lost 6 bases and J 2 bases, leaving 20 bases between the germline ends. DNA of the CDR3: TGTGCCAGCAGCCTCCAGATAGGTCCCGGCCCCTACAATGAGCAGTTCTTC. Translation gives CASSLQIGPGPYNEQFF.

Worth noting for this clone: Other DNA sequences in this sample translate to the same CDR3. This sequence joins TRBV4-1 and TRBJ2-1, with 8 positions matching TRBD2. This CDR3 contains 15 residues. The V gene end was trimmed by 5 bases and the J gene end by 0 bases; junction bases not matched to a gene: 3. Germline-derived CDR1 and CDR2 are MGHRA and YSYEKL. CDR3 region: CASSLSGSSYNEQFF. For the CDR3, the DNA is TGCGCCAGCAGCTTAAGCGGGAGCTCCTACAATGAGCAGTTCTTC.

The chain joins TRBV19 to TRBJ1-2, with no clear D. V lost 4 bases to trimming and J lost 6 bases, with 18 bases between them. Germline values: CDR1 LNHDA, CDR2 SQIVND (reference sequence). The CDR3 extends over 15 amino acids. The CDR3: CASSTPLAIWDGYTF. CDR3 nucleotides: TGTGCCAGTAGTACCCCCCTCGCCATCTGGGATGGCTACACCTTC.

The rearrangement links TRBV9 to TRBJ2-1, with D maybe TRBD2 (6 bases). Trimming took 0 bases from V and 4 from J, leaving 14 bases between them. The CDR3 runs 16 residues. Germline CDR1 SGDLS, CDR2 YYNGEE. The CDR3 spells CASSVGGTPIYNEQFF. The DNA of the CDR3 is TGTGCCAGCAGCGTAGGCGGGACTCCCATATACAATGAGCAGTTCTTC.

The chain carries TRBV10-1 and TRBJ1-2, with a weak D call TRBD1 (5 bases). Trimming removed 2 bases from V and 6 bases from J, with 19 bases in between. The germline gives CDR1 WNHNN, CDR2 SYGVQD (reference sequence). This CDR3 has 16 residues. The CDR3 bases are TGCGCCAGCAGTGAGGGGACCCCAGGGAAGCTGGATGGCTACACCTTC. This codes for CASSEGTPGKLDGYTF.

The rearrangement joins TRBV19 to TRBJ1-3; 8 bases align to TRBD1. J was trimmed by 0 bases and V by 8 bases; bases with no gene match: 3. The CDR3 loop spans 14 amino acids. The V gene's germline CDR1 is LNHDA and CDR2 SQIVND (reference sequence). Here the CDR3 reads CASLTGGSGNTIYF. As DNA, the CDR3 is TGTGCCAGTCTCACAGGGGGCTCTGGAAACACCATATATTTT.

V and J are TRBV18 and TRBJ2-3; TRBD1 is a possible D gene (5 bases). The CDR3 is 15 amino acids. The ends were cut back, 4 bases at V and 2 bases at J, with 13 bases in the middle. Germline V CDR1 and CDR2: KGHSH, LQKENI. DNA of the CDR3: TGTGCCAGCTCACGTCTTGACAGTTACACAGATACGCAGTATTTT. Residues: CASSRLDSYTDTQYF.

This rearrangement joins TRBV5-1 to TRBJ2-7; D is uncertain. The CDR3 has 14 residues. V lost 0 bases and J lost 4, with 11 bases in between. Germline values: CDR1 SGHRS, CDR2 YFSETQ. CDR3 sequence: CASSLDGFGYEQYF. CDR3 DNA: TGCGCCAGCAGCTTGGACGGGTTCGGATACGAGCAGTACTTC.

On this clone itself: The sample has other DNA sequences that encode this CDR3 too. The V call is TRBV15, the J call TRBJ2-4, with no clear D. CDR3 size: 16 residues. Trimming removed 0 bases from V and 1 base from J, with 10 bases in between. Germline V lookup: CDR1 LNHNV, CDR2 YYDKDF (reference sequence). The CDR3 DNA reads TGTGCCACCAGCAGAGATTCCGGGCAGGCCAAAAACATTCAGTACTTC. Residues: CATSRDSGQAKNIQYF.

The chain links TRBV4-1 to TRBJ2-7, with D perhaps TRBD1 (5 bases). The CDR3 has 13 amino acids. With 2 bases removed from V and 9 bases from J, the gap between germline ends came to 14 bases. The germline V gene encodes CDR1 MGHRA and CDR2 YSYEKL. CDR3 sequence reads: CASSQFKGMRQYF. The CDR3 bases are TGCGCCAGCAGCCAATTTAAGGGGATGAGGCAGTACTTC.

The CDR3, as DNA: TGTGCCAGCAGCTTTTGGCCCAAGAGAGGGACCAGCACAGATACGCAGTATTTT. Amino acids: CASSFWPKRGTSTDTQYF. The V and J genes are TRBV7-2 and TRBJ2-3, with D possibly being TRBD1 or TRBD2 (5 bases each). From germline, CDR1 is SGHTA and CDR2 FQGNSA. The CDR3 has 18 residues. Trimming removed 3 bases from V and 0 bases from J, with 19 bases in between.

The J gene is TRBJ2-1, the V gene TRBV7-8, with D unresolved. V was shortened by 2 bases and J by 8 bases, with 7 bases between the two germline ends. The CDR3 covers 12 residues. Germline V CDR1 and CDR2: SGHVS, FQNEAQ. CDR3 amino acids: CASSLIRDEQFF. DNA for the CDR3: TGTGCCAGCAGCTTAATCCGGGATGAGCAGTTCTTC. Full variable domain (remainder filled in from reference TRBV7-8 and TRBJ2-1): GAGVSQSPRYKVAKRGQDVALRCDPISGHVSLFWYQQALGQGPEFLTYFQNEAQLDKSGLPSDRFFAERPEGSVSTLKIQRTQQEDSAVYLCASSLIRDEQFFGPGTRLTVL.

This clone was picked up one time. The CDR3 sequence: CASSERQPYGYTF. In DNA, the CDR3 is TGTGCCAGCAGTGAACGGCAGCCCTATGGCTACACCTTC. The rearrangement links TRBV6-1 to TRBJ1-2; D is ambiguous. V lost 2 bases and J 4 bases, leaving 8 bases between the germline ends. The CDR3 spans 13 residues. Germline V gene lookup returns CDR1 MNHNS and CDR2 SASEGT.

The chain has TRBV27 and TRBJ2-3; 15 nucleotides line up with TRBD2. J lost 2 bases, V lost 2 bases, and 8 bases had no gene match. This CDR3 has 19 amino acids. Per the germline V gene, CDR1 is MNHEY and CDR2 is SMNVEV (reference sequence). This CDR3 reads CASSLILWTSGRATDTQYF. DNA of the CDR3: TGTGCCAGCAGTTTAATTCTTTGGACTAGCGGGAGGGCCACAGATACGCAGTATTTT.

This chain joins TRBV4-1 and TRBJ2-4; 7 bases fit TRBD1. The CDR3 runs 16 residues. CDR1 and CDR2 from the germline V gene are MGHRA and YSYEKL. With V trimmed by 0 bases and J by 1 base, 3 bases remained unmatched. CDR3 in DNA: TGCGCCAGCAGCCAAGAGACAGGGACGGCCAAAAACATTCAGTACTTC. Protein product: CASSQETGTAKNIQYF.

This clone was recorded only once. The chain carries TRBV5-1 and TRBJ2-2; D might be TRBD1 or TRBD2, each matching 5 bases. This CDR3 spans 15 amino acids. Germline CDR1 is SGHRS and CDR2 is YFSETQ. Trimming left V 3 bases short and J 1 base short, with 10 bases between. CDR3 residues: CASSWGTENTGELFF. The CDR3, as DNA: TGCGCCAGCAGCTGGGGGACGGAGAACACCGGGGAGCTGTTTTTT.

This clone has only one observation. J is TRBJ1-5 and V is TRBV27, with unresolved D. Trimming shortened V by 4 bases and J by 5 bases, and 9 bases separated the two germline ends. CDR1 and CDR2 (germline): MNHEY, SMNVEV (reference sequence). The CDR3 runs to 13 residues. CDR3 residues: CASSYRAHQPQHF. The CDR3 DNA reads as TGTGCCAGCAGTTACCGGGCGCATCAGCCCCAGCATTTT.

J is TRBJ2-5 and V is TRBV18, with D maybe TRBD1 (5 bases). The ends were cut back, 5 bases at V and 1 base at J, with 17 bases in the middle. This CDR3 region has 16 residues. Per germline, CDR1 KGHSH and CDR2 LQKENI. The DNA for the CDR3 is TGTGCCAGCTCAAGGGTTGTACAGGCCCCCCAAGAGACCCAGTACTTC. It is translated as CASSRVVQAPQETQYF.

This rearrangement joins TRBV7-2 to TRBJ2-3; D call uncertain. Trimming shortened V by 3 bases and J by 8 bases, and 6 bases separated the two germline ends. There are 11 residues in the CDR3. CDR1 and CDR2 from the germline V gene are SGHTA and FQGNSA. CDR3 loop: CASSFHSTQYF. DNA for the CDR3: TGTGCCAGCAGCTTTCATAGTACGCAGTATTTT.

The chain couples TRBV4-1 to TRBJ2-7; TRBD1 might be the D (6 bases). The germline V gene encodes CDR1 MGHRA and CDR2 YSYEKL. Between the trimmed V and J ends, which lost 4 bases and 5 bases, there was a span of 15 bases. The CDR3 runs 14 residues. CDR3: CASSPLPGVDEQYF. The CDR3 coding sequence is TGCGCCAGCAGCCCACTCCCAGGGGTTGACGAGCAGTACTTC.